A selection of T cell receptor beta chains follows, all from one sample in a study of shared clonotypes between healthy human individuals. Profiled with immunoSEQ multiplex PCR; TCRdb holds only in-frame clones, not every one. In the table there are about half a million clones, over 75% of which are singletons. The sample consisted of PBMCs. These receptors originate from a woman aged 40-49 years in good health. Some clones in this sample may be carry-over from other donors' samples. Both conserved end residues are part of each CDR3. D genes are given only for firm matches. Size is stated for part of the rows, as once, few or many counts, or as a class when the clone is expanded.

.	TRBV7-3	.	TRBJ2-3	CASSPVGGAWGTDTQYF	TGTGCCAGCAGCCCCGTGGGGGGGGCCTGGGGCACAGATACGCAGTATTTT
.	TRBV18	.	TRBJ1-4	CASSSDYSNEKLFF	TGTGCCAGCTCATCGGACTACTCTAATGAAAAACTGTTTTTT
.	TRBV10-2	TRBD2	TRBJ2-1	CASSESSGTPNEQFF	TGCGCCAGCAGTGAGTCGAGCGGGACCCCCAATGAGCAGTTCTTC
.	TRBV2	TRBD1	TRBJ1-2	CASRDFTRTGAYGYTF	TGTGCCAGCAGAGACTTTACTAGGACAGGGGCCTATGGCTACACCTTC
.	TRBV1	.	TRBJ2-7	CTRPTGQTDSYEQYF	TGCACCAGACCGACAGGTCAAACTGACTCCTACGAGCAGTACTTC
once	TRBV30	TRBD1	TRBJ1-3	CALATGPGNTIYF	TGTGCCTTAGCGACAGGGCCTGGAAACACCATATATTTT
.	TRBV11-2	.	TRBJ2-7	CASSPTPAGEQYF	TGTGCCAGCAGCCCCACCCCGGCAGGCGAGCAGTACTTC
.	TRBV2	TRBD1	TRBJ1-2	CASRAGGTYGYTF	TGTGCCAGCAGAGCAGGGGGCACCTATGGCTACACCTTC
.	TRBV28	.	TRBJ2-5	CASMRQWETQYF	TGTGCCAGCATGCGACAGTGGGAGACCCAGTACTTC
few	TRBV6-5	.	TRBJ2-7	CASSYPPTGEQYF	TGTGCCAGCAGTTACCCCCCTACGGGCGAGCAGTACTTC
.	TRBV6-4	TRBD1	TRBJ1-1	CASSVGTGGKSFMNTEAFF	TGTGCCAGCAGTGTTGGGACAGGGGGGAAAAGTTTCATGAACACTGAAGCTTTCTTT
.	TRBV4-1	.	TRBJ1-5	CASSQDFVNQPQHF	TGCGCCAGCAGCCAAGATTTTGTGAATCAGCCCCAGCATTTT
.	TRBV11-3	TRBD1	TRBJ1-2	CASSLVLQRGQRVGYTF	TGTGCCAGCAGCTTAGTCTTACAAAGGGGGCAAAGGGTTGGCTACACCTTC
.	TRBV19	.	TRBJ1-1	CATQTGLLSTEAFF	TGTGCCACCCAAACGGGGCTGTTGAGCACTGAAGCTTTCTTT
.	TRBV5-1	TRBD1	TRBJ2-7	CASSFGTVQGSYEQYF	TGCGCCAGCAGCTTTGGGACAGTTCAAGGCTCCTACGAGCAGTACTTC
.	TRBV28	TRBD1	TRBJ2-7	CASSSPGQASYEQYF	TGTGCCAGCAGCTCCCCGGGACAGGCCTCCTACGAGCAGTACTTC
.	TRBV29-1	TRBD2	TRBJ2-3	CSVGGTSGRAEDTQYF	TGCAGCGTGGGGGGGACTAGCGGGAGGGCCGAAGATACGCAGTATTTT
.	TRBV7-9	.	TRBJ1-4	CASSPIPGEKLFF	TGTGCCAGCAGCCCTATCCCGGGGGAAAAACTGTTTTTT
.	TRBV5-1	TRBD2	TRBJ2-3	CASSLLRESTDTQYF	TGCGCCAGCAGCTTGTTGCGGGAGAGCACAGATACGCAGTATTTT
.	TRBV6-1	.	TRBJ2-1	CASSEGADFNEQFF	TGTGCCAGCAGTGAAGGCGCGGACTTCAATGAGCAGTTCTTC
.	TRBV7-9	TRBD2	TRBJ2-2	CASSQTGTTGTGELFF	TGTGCCAGCAGTCAAACCGGGACTACGGGGACCGGGGAGCTGTTTTTT
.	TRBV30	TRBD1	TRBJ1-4	CAWSTPGGAFIKLFF	TGTGCCTGGAGTACCCCAGGGGGCGCTTTTATTAAACTGTTTTTT
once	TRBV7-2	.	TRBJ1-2	CASSFGQYGYTF	TGTGCCAGCAGCTTTGGACAATATGGCTACACCTTC
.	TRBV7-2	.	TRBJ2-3	CASSQTGTSTDTQYF	TGTGCCAGCAGCCAGACCGGGACTAGCACAGATACGCAGTATTTT
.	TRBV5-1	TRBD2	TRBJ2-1	CASSPGLAGQQFF	TGCGCCAGCAGCCCGGGACTAGCGGGCCAGCAGTTCTTC
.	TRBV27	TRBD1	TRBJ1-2	CASSMRTGELGYGYTF	TGTGCCAGCAGTATGCGGACAGGGGAACTAGGCTATGGCTACACCTTC
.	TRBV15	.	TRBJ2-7	CATSRAPGRSYEQYF	TGTGCCACCAGCAGAGCCCCCGGGAGATCCTACGAGCAGTACTTC
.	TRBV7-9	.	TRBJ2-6	CASSPVAGTGANVLTF	TGTGCCAGCAGCCCAGTGGCAGGGACGGGGGCCAACGTCCTGACTTTC
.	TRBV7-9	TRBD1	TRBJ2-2	CASSLVSPRTGVLGELFF	TGTGCCAGCAGCTTAGTTTCTCCGCGAACAGGGGTCCTCGGGGAGCTGTTTTTT
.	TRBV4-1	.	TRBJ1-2	CASSQGHRDYGYTF	TGCGCCAGCAGCCAGGGGCACAGGGACTATGGCTACACCTTC
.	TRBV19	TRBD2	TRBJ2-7	CASSGTLAGGSYEQYF	TGTGCCAGTAGTGGGACACTAGCGGGAGGCTCCTACGAGCAGTACTTC
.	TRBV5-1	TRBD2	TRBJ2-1	CASSFLAGEGNEQFF	TGCGCCAGCAGCTTCCTAGCGGGAGAGGGGAATGAGCAGTTCTTC
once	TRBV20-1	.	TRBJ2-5	CSGGFQETQYF	TGCAGTGGAGGTTTCCAAGAGACCCAGTACTTC
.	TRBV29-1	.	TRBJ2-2	CSVGIGALNTGELFF	TGCAGCGTTGGAATAGGGGCCCTGAACACCGGGGAGCTGTTTTTT
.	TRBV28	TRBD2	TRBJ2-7	CASRPGLAGEQYF	TGTGCCAGCAGACCCGGACTAGCGGGAGAGCAGTACTTC
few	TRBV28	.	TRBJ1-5	CASRPPLRQPQHF	TGTGCCAGCAGGCCCCCCTTGCGGCAGCCCCAGCATTTT
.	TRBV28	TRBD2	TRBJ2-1	CASSRTSGPRFF	TGTGCCAGCAGTCGGACTAGCGGCCCGCGGTTCTTC
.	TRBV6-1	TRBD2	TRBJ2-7	CASSESSGRIFEQYF	TGTGCCAGCAGTGAATCCAGCGGGAGAATTTTCGAGCAGTACTTC
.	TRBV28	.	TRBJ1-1	CASSPLNRVEAFF	TGTGCCAGCAGTCCTCTAAACAGGGTTGAAGCTTTCTTT
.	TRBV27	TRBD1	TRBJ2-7	CASSSPRTGSFEQYF	TGTGCCAGCAGTTCACCCCGGACAGGGTCGTTCGAGCAGTACTTC